The clone carrying this T cell receptor (beta chain) was found a few times. Antigen specificity is unknown. Germline assignment: CDR1 SGHTA and CDR2 FQGNSA. This CDR3 has 14 amino acids. Trimming at V came to 5 bases and at J to 11 bases, leaving 14 bases not matched to a gene. Unique molecular identifiers had been added to the TCR beta cDNA libraries. Once about 0.85 to 11 million T cells were used, about half a million cDNA molecules resulted. TCRdb re-derived calls from the PCR reads in MiXCR, one entry per CDR3 protein. The sample shows approximately 690,000 distinct CDR3 sequences, approximately 60% of them seen only once. This sample is part of a study of post-analysis software for immune sequencing data. Study as a whole: Patients with relapsing-remitting, secondary progressive and progressive-relapsing multiple sclerosis courses were all represented.

Study-wide results and caveats: Roughly five TRBV segments occurring more often in patients than controls included TRBV5-6, TRBV5-1 and TRBV20-1. A significant reduction in normalized Chao1 diversity was observed in multiple sclerosis patients versus controls.

The sequencing input was blood. This receptor was obtained from a girl between 2 and 10 years old with multiple sclerosis. The J gene is TRBJ2-5, the V gene TRBV7-2; 7 positions agree with TRBD1. CDR3 protein: CASSDRDSYNEQYF. CDR3 DNA: TGTGCCAGCAGCGACCGGGACAGTTACAATGAGCAGTACTTC.